The clone carrying this T cell receptor (beta chain) was seen more than once but under ten times. Its antigen is currently unknown. The germline V and J ends were trimmed by 3 bases and 2 bases, with 17 bases remaining between them. This CDR3 comprises 16 residues. The germline V gene has CDR1 MDHEN and CDR2 SYDVKM. The source of the sample is a study of T cell repertoires in cytomegalovirus infection. Whole-study context: CMV infection and matching HLA type were both indicated by public TCR beta signatures. Study-level results: Predominance within the ex vivo response was attributable to HLA-C-restricted CMV-specific TCR beta clonotypes.

TCRdb redid the calling of the reads with MiXCR, one entry per CDR3 protein. Of approximately 500,000 distinct CDR3 sequences listed, about 15% are singletons. The source of this sequence is a human donor in good health (CMV status not recorded). Some clones in this sample may be carry-over from other donors' samples. Sequencing input: CD8+ T cells from PBMCs. This chain joins TRBV28 and TRBJ2-7; TRBD1 might be the D (6 bases). CDR3 loop: CASSFPPNRVAYEQYF. The CDR3 DNA is TGTGCCAGCAGTTTCCCCCCAAACAGGGTGGCCTACGAGCAGTACTTC.